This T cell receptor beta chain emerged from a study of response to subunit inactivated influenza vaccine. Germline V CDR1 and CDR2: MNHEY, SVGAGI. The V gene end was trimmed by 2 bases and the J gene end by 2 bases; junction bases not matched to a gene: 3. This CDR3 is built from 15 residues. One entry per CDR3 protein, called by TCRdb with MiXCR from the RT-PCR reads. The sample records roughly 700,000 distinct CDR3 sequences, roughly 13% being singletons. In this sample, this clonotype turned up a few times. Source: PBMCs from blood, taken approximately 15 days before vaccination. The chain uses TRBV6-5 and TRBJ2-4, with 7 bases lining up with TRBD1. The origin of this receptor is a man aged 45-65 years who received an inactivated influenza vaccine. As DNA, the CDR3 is TGTGCCAGCAGTTACGGACAGGTCACCAAAAACATTCAGTACTTC. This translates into CASSYGQVTKNIQYF.